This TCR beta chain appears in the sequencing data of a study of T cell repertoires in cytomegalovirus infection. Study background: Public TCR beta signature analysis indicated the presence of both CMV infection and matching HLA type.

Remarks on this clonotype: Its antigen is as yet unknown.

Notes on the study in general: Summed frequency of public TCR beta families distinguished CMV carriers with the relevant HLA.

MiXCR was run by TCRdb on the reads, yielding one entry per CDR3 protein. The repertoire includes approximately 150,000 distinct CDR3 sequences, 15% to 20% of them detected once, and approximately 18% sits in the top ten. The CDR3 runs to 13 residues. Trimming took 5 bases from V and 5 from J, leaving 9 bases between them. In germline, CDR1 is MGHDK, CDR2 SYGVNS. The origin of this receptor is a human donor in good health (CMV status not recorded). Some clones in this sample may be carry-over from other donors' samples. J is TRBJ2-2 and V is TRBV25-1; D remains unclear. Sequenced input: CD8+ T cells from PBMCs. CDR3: CASSRQRTGELFF. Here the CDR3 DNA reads TGTGCCAGCAGTAGGCAACGGACCGGGGAGCTGTTTTTT. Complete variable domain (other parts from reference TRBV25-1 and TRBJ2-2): EADIYQTPRYLVIGTGKKITLECSQTMGHDKMYWYQQDPGMELHLIHYSYGVNSTEKGDLSSESTVSRIRTEHFPLTLESARPSHTSQYLCASSRQRTGELFFGEGSRLTVL.